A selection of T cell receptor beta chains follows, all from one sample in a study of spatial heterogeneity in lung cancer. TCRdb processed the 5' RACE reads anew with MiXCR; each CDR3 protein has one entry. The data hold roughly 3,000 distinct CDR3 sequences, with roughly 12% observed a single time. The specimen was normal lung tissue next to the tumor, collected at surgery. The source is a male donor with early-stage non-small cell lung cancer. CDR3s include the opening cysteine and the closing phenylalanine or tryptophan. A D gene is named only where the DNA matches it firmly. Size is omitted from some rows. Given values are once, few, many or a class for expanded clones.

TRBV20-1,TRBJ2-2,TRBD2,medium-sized,TGCAGTGCTAGGTATTCGGGAGGGCCTGACACCGGGGAGCTGTTTTTT,CSARYSGGPDTGELFF
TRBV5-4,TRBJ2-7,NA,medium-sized,TGTGCCAGCAGCCCCCTTGGGGGTCGCGAGCAGTACTTC,CASSPLGGREQYF
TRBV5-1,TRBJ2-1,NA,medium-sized,TGCGCCAGCAGCCCCAGAGGGGGGAGTGAGGATGAGCAGTTCTTC,CASSPRGGSEDEQFF
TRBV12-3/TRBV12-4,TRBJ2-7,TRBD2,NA,TGTGCCAGCAGGTGGGGACTAGCGGGAGCCGACAACGAGCAGTACTTC,CASRWGLAGADNEQYF
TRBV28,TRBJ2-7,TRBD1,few,TGTGCCAGCCGCGGACAGGCCTACGAGCAGTACTTC,CASRGQAYEQYF
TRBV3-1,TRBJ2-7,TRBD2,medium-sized,TGTGCCAGCAGCCCCTTCGTGGTAGCGGGAGAATACGAGCAGTACTTC,CASSPFVVAGEYEQYF
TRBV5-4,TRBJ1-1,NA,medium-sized,TGTGCCAGCAGGGTGGGGGGAAAAACTGAAGCTTTCTTT,CASRVGGKTEAFF
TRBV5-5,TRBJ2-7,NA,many,TGTGCCAGCAGCTTGGAACAGGGCAAGGGCTACGAGCAGTACTTC,CASSLEQGKGYEQYF
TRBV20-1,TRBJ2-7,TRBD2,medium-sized,TGCAGTGCTTCTCCGGGACTAGCGGGAGCCTACGAGCAGTACTTC,CSASPGLAGAYEQYF
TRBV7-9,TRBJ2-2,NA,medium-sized,TGTGCCAGCAGCACGGGTTCTTCGAACACCGGGGAGCTGTTTTTT,CASSTGSSNTGELFF
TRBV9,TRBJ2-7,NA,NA,TGTGCCAGCAGCGTTACTTGGGATCGCTCCTACGAGCAGTACTTC,CASSVTWDRSYEQYF
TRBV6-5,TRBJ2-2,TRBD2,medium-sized,TGTGCCAGCAGTCGTAGCGGGATATTGGACACCGGGGAGCTGTTTTTT,CASSRSGILDTGELFF
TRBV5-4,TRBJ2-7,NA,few,TGTGCCAGCAGCTTGGGAGGGGGAAGGGCCGGGCAGTACTTC,CASSLGGGRAGQYF
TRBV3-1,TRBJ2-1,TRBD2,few,TGTGCCAGCAGCCAAGGTGCTAGCGGGGGGGCCAGCGATGAGCAGTTCTTC,CASSQGASGGASDEQFF
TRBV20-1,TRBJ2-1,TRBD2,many,TGCAGTGCTAGAGATTTGTCTAGCGGGAGGAATACCCATGAGCAGTTCTTC,CSARDLSSGRNTHEQFF
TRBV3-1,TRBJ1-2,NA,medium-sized,TGTGCCAGCAGCCTTCATTCAGGGGCGCGAGCGGGCTATGGCTACACCTTC,CASSLHSGARAGYGYTF
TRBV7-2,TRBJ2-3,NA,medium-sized,TGTGCCAGCAGCCCTGCCTCGAGAGAGGATACGCAGTATTTT,CASSPASREDTQYF
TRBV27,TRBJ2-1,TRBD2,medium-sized,TGTGCCAGCAAGAGTAGCGGGGTTCCCTACAATGAGCAGTTCTTC,CASKSSGVPYNEQFF
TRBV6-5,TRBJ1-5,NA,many,TGTGCCAGCAGGTCCCATAGCAATCAGCCCCAGCATTTT,CASRSHSNQPQHF